This is a list of T cell receptor beta chains from one sample in a study of T cells in Graves' hyperthyroidism and ophthalmopathy. TCRdb recomputed calls from the multiplex PCR reads with MiXCR, one row per CDR3 protein. The table shows approximately 400,000 distinct CDR3 sequences, with more than 20% occurring only once. The sample consisted of blood. These receptors all stem from a man aged 50 or older with Graves' hyperthyroidism. CDR3s include the opening cysteine and the closing phenylalanine or tryptophan. D genes are given only for firm matches. Clone sizes are given selectively: once, few, many, or a class where the clone is expanded.

abundance: .; d_gene: .; v_gene: TRBV6-1; j_gene: TRBJ2-5; CDR3aa: CASSEAAGGETQYF; CDR3nt: TGTGCCAGCAGTGAAGCAGCTGGGGGCGAGACCCAGTACTTC
abundance: .; d_gene: TRBD1; v_gene: TRBV12-5; j_gene: TRBJ2-3; CDR3aa: CASGPNDRGRKYF; CDR3nt: TGTGCTAGTGGTCCTAACGACAGGGGGCGCAAGTATTTT
abundance: few; d_gene: .; v_gene: TRBV27; j_gene: TRBJ1-1; CDR3aa: CASTGRTAIEAFF; CDR3nt: TGTGCCAGCACCGGCCGGACAGCTATTGAAGCTTTCTTT
abundance: many; d_gene: TRBD2; v_gene: TRBV11-3; j_gene: TRBJ2-1; CDR3aa: CASSLAGTSGSDEQFF; CDR3nt: TGTGCCAGCAGCTTAGCGGGGACTAGCGGGAGTGATGAGCAGTTCTTC
abundance: .; d_gene: .; v_gene: TRBV6-6; j_gene: TRBJ1-3; CDR3aa: CASSYRDAKDTIYF; CDR3nt: TGTGCCAGCAGTTACCGGGACGCGAAGGACACCATATATTTT
abundance: few; d_gene: .; v_gene: TRBV6-1; j_gene: TRBJ1-5; CDR3aa: CASSEQTSNQPQHF; CDR3nt: TGTGCCAGCAGTGAACAGACTAGCAATCAGCCCCAGCATTTT
abundance: many; d_gene: TRBD2; v_gene: TRBV20-1; j_gene: TRBJ2-3; CDR3aa: CSARASSGRLSSTDTQYF; CDR3nt: TGCAGTGCTAGAGCGTCTAGCGGGCGACTTTCTAGCACAGATACGCAGTATTTT
abundance: few; d_gene: .; v_gene: TRBV6-2/TRBV6-3; j_gene: TRBJ1-6; CDR3aa: CASRTGGEGSPLHF; CDR3nt: TGTGCCAGCAGGACTGGTGGGGAAGGTTCACCCCTCCACTTT
abundance: many; d_gene: TRBD1; v_gene: TRBV3-1; j_gene: TRBJ2-1; CDR3aa: CASSQDNRGQPYNEQFF; CDR3nt: TGTGCCAGCAGCCAAGATAATCGGGGACAGCCATACAATGAGCAGTTCTTC
abundance: once; d_gene: TRBD1; v_gene: TRBV29-1; j_gene: TRBJ2-7; CDR3aa: CRVRTGSYEQYF; CDR3nt: TGCAGAGTGCGGACAGGGAGTTACGAGCAGTACTTC
abundance: .; d_gene: .; v_gene: TRBV6-1; j_gene: TRBJ1-1; CDR3aa: CASSPMGGDTEAFF; CDR3nt: TGTGCCAGCAGTCCAATGGGGGGGGACACTGAAGCTTTCTTT
abundance: many; d_gene: TRBD2; v_gene: TRBV12-3/TRBV12-4; j_gene: TRBJ2-1; CDR3aa: CASRKGTSGSNEQFF; CDR3nt: TGTGCCAGCAGGAAAGGGACTAGCGGGAGTAATGAGCAGTTCTTC
abundance: few; d_gene: .; v_gene: TRBV5-1; j_gene: TRBJ2-1; CDR3aa: CASSLVIARGRLGNEQFF; CDR3nt: TGCGCCAGCAGCTTGGTAATAGCCCGGGGTCGGCTTGGCAATGAGCAGTTCTTC
abundance: .; d_gene: TRBD2; v_gene: TRBV29-1; j_gene: TRBJ2-1; CDR3aa: CSAIAGSYNEQFF; CDR3nt: TGCAGCGCAATAGCGGGATCCTACAATGAGCAGTTCTTC
abundance: few; d_gene: TRBD2; v_gene: TRBV7-6; j_gene: TRBJ2-1; CDR3aa: CASSLSGGRLNNEQFF; CDR3nt: TGTGCCAGCAGCTTAAGTGGCGGGAGATTGAACAATGAGCAGTTCTTC
abundance: many; d_gene: TRBD2; v_gene: TRBV7-3; j_gene: TRBJ2-5; CDR3aa: CASSLGTSGQETQYF; CDR3nt: TGTGCCAGCAGCCTAGGGACTAGCGGGCAAGAGACCCAGTACTTC